The T cell receptor beta chain described here comes from a study of blood T cells in healthy people across ages. The V gene end was trimmed by 8 bases and the J gene end by 7 bases; junction bases not matched to a gene: 6. This CDR3 comprises 12 residues. The germline V gene has CDR1 MNHNY and CDR2 SVGAGI (reference sequence). In its sample, this clonotype was seen many times. For the second PCR, which ran for about 7 to 11 cycles, a sample-barcoded 5' primer and a J-beta primer mix were used. TCRdb passed the 5' RACE reads through MiXCR, listing each CDR3 protein once. Here the sample spans 700,000 to 850,000 distinct CDR3 sequences, 35% to 40% being singletons.

The chain links TRBV6-6 to TRBJ1-2, with TRBD1 matching over 8 bases. The sequence came from a man younger than 35 in good health. Input material: blood. CDR3 DNA: TGTGCCAGCGAATTAACAGGGGGTGGCTACACCTTC. This encodes CASELTGGGYTF.